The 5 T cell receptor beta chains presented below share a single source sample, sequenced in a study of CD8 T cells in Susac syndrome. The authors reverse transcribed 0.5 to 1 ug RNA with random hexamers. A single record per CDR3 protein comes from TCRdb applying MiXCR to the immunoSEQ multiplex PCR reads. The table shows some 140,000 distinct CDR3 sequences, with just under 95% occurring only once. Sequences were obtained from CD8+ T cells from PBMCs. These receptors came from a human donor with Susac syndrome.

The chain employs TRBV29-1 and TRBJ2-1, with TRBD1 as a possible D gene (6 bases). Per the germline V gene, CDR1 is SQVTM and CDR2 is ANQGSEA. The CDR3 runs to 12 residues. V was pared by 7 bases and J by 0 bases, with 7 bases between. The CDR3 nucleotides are TGCAGCGGACAGGTCTCCTACAATGAGCAGTTCTTC. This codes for CSGQVSYNEQFF.

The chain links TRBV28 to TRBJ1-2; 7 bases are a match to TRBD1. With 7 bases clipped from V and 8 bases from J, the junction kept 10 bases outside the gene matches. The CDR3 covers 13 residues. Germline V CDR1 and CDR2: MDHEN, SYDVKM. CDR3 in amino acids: CASKGQNFYGYTF. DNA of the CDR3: TGTGCCAGCAAGGGACAGAACTTTTACGGCTACACCTTC.

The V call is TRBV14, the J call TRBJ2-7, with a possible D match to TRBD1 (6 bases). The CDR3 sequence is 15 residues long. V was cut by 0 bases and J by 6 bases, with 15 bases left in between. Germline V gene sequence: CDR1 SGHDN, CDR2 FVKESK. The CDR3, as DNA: TGTGCCAGCAGCCAAGAAAGGGGGACACGCGGCGAGCAGTACTTC. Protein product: CASSQERGTRGEQYF.

This CDR3 is CASSPGLAKTDTQYF. CDR3 bases: TGTGCCAGCAGCCCCGGACTAGCCAAGACAGATACGCAGTATTTT. This rearrangement joins TRBV7-3 to TRBJ2-3, with 8 positions matching TRBD2. The CDR3 is 15 amino acids. V was clipped by 5 bases and J by 3 bases; unmatched bases: 7. Germline loops: CDR1 SGHTA, CDR2 FQGTGA.

The DNA of the CDR3 is TGCGCCAGCAGCCAACTCCTTTCCACCGGGGAGCTGTTTTTT. As protein: CASSQLLSTGELFF. The rearrangement joins TRBV4-1 to TRBJ2-2, with D unresolved. The CDR3 covers 14 residues. Trimming stripped 2 bases from V and 4 bases from J, with 8 bases between. The V gene's germline CDR1 is MGHRA and CDR2 YSYEKL.